This T cell receptor (beta chain) was sequenced in a study of T cell changes during pregnancy in multiple sclerosis. V gave up 1 base and J gave up 5 bases; unmatched junction bases: 9. This CDR3 contains 17 residues. In germline, CDR1 is LNHNV, CDR2 YYDKDF (reference sequence). TCRdb's table, derived via immunoSEQ multiplex PCR, lists solely in-frame clones and lacks some. The sample holds under 45,000 clones, about 88% seen once. Here the sequenced sample was CD4+ T cells from peripheral blood mononuclear cells, taken in the second trimester of pregnancy. The chain recombines TRBV15 with TRBJ2-3; TRBD2 matches at 10 bases. This TCR came from a female donor with multiple sclerosis, enrolled in a pregnancy study. CDR3 loop: CATSRGGFSGRIDTQYF. In DNA, the CDR3 is TGTGCCACCAGCAGAGGAGGGTTTAGCGGGAGGATAGATACGCAGTATTTT. Complete variable domain (other parts from reference TRBV15 and TRBJ2-3): DAMVIQNPRYQVTQFGKPVTLSCSQTLNHNVMYWYQQKSSQAPKLLFHYYDKDFNNEADTPDNFQSRRPNTSFCFLDIRSPGLGDTAMYLCATSRGGFSGRIDTQYFGPGTRLTVL.